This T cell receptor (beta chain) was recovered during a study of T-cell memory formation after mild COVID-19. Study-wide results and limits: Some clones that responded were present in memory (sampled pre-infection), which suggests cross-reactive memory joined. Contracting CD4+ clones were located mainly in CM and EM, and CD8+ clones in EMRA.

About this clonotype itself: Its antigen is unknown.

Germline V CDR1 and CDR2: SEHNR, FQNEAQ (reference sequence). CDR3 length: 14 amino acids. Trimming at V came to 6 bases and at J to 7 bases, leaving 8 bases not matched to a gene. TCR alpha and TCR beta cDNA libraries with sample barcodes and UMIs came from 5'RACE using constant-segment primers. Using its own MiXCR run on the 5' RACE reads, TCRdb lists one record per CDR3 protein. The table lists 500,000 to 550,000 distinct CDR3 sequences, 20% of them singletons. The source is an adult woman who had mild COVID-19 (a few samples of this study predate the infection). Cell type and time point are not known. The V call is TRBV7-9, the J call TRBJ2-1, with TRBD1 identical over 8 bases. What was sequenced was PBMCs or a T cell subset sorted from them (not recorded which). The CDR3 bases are TGTGCCAGCAGGGCGACAGGGGCTCGGAATGAGCAGTTCTTC. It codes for CASRATGARNEQFF.